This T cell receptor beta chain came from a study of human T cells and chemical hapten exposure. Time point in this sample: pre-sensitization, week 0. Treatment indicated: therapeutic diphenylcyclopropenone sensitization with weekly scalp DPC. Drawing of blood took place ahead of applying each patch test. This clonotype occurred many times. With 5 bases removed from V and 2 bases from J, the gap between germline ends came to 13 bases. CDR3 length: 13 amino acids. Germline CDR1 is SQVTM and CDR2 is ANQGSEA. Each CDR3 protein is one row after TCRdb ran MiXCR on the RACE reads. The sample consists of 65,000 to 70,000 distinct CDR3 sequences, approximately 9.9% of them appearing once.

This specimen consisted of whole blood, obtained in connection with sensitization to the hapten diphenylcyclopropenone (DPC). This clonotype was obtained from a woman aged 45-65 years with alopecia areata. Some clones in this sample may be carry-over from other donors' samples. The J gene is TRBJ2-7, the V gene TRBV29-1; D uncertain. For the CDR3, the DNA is TGCAGCGTTCTGCGAGGCTTTCCCTACGAGCAGTACTTC. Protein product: CSVLRGFPYEQYF.